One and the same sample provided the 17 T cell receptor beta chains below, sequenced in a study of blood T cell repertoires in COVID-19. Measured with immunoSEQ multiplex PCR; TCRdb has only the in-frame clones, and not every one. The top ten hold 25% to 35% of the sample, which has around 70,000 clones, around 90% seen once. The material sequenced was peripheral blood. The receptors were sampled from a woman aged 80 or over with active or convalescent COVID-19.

CDR3 in DNA: TGTGCCAGCAGTTACTCGATCGGTAGTGTAACCTACGAGCAGTACTTC. Translated, it gives CASSYSIGSVTYEQYF. V and J are TRBV6-5 and TRBJ2-7; D gene unclear. The CDR3 length is 16 residues. The ends were cut back, 0 bases at V and 2 bases at J, with 14 bases in the middle. Germline V gene sequence: CDR1 MNHEY, CDR2 SVGAGI.

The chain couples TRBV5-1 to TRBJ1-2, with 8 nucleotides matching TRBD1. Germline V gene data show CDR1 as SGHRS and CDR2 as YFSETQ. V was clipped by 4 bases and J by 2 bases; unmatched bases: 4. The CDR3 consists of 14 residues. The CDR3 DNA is TGCGCCAGCAGCGATAGACAGGGGAACTATGGCTACACCTTC. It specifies CASSDRQGNYGYTF.

The CDR3 nucleotides are TGTGCCAGCAGTCAGCACGGGGCAGATACGCAGTATTTT. This encodes CASSQHGADTQYF. V and J are TRBV27 and TRBJ2-3, with a possible D match to TRBD2 (5 bases). Trimming removed 5 bases at V and 4 bases at J, with 10 bases between. This CDR3 spans 13 amino acids. CDR1 and CDR2 from the germline V gene are MNHEY and SMNVEV (reference sequence).

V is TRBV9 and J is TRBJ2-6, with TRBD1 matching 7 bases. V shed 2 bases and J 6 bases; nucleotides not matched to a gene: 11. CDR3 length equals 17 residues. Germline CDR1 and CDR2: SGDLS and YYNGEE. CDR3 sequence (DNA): TGTGCCAGCAGCGTCACTACAGGGGTGGGTTCGGCCAACGTCCTGACTTTC. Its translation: CASSVTTGVGSANVLTF.

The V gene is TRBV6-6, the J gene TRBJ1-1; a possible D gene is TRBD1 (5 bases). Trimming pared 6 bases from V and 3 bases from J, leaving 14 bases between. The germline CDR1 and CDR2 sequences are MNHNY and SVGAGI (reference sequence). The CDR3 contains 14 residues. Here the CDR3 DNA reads TGTGCCAGCAGCGTACGGGGGGGGGACACTGAAGCTTTCTTT. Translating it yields CASSVRGGDTEAFF.

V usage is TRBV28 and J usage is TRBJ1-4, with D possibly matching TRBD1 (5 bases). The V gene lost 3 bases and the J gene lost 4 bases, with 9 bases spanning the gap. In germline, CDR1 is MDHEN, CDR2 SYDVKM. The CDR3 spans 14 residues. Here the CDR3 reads CASSFYRGNEKLFF. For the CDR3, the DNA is TGTGCCAGCAGTTTTTATAGGGGTAATGAAAAACTGTTTTTT. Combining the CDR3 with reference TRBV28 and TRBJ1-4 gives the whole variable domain DVKVTQSSRYLVKRTGEKVFLECVQDMDHENMFWYRQDPGLGLRLIYFSYDVKMKEKGDIPEGYSVSREKKERFSLILESASTNQTSMYLCASSFYRGNEKLFFGSGTQLSVL.

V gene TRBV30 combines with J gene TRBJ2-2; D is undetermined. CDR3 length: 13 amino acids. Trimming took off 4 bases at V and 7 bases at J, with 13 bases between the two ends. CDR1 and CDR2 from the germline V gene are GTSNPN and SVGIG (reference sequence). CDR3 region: CAWTLGQSGELFF. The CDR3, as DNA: TGTGCCTGGACGCTCGGTCAAAGCGGGGAGCTGTTTTTT.

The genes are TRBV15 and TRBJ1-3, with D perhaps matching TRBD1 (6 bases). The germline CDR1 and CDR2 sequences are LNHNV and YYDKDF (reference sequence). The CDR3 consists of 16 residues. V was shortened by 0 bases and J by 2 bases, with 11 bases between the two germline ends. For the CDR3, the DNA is TGTGCCACCAGCAGAGATTTGGCAGGGGCTGGAAACACCATATATTTT. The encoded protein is CATSRDLAGAGNTIYF.

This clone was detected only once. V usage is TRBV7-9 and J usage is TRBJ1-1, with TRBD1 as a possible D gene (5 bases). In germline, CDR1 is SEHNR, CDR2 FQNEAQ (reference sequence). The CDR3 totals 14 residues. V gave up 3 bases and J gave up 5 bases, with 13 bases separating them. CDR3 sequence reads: CASSFSRERTEAFF. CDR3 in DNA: TGTGCCAGCAGCTTTTCCAGGGAAAGGACTGAAGCTTTCTTT.

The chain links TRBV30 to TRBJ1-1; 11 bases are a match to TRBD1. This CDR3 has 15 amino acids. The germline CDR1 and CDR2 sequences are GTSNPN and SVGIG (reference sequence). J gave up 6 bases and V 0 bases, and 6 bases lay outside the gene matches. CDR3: CAWSVGDRGFPEAFF. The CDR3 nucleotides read TGTGCCTGGAGTGTTGGGGACAGGGGGTTCCCTGAAGCTTTCTTT.

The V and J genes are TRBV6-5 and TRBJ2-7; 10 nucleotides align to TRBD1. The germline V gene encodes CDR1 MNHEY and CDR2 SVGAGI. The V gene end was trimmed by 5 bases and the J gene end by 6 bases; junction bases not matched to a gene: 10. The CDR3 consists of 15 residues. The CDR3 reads CASSRPGQGMAEQYF. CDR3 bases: TGTGCCAGCAGTAGACCGGGACAGGGGATGGCCGAGCAGTACTTC.

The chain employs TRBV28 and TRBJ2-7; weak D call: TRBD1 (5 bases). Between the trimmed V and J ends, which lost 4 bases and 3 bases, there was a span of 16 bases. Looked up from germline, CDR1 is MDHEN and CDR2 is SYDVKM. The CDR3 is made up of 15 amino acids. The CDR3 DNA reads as TGTGCCAGCAGTTCCCGAGACAGAAACCTCTACGAGCAGTACTTC. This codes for CASSSRDRNLYEQYF.

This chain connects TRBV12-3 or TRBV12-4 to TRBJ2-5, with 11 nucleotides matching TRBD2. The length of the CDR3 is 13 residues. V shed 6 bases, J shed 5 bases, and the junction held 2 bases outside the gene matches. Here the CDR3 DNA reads TGTGCCAGCAGACCTAGCGGGGGGGAGACCCAGTACTTC. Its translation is CASRPSGGETQYF.

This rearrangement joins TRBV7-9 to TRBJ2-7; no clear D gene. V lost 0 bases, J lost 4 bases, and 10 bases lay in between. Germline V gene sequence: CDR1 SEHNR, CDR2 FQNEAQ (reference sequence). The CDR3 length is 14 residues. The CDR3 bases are TGTGCCAGCAGCTTAGCGGGCGAAGCATACGAGCAGTACTTC. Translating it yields CASSLAGEAYEQYF.

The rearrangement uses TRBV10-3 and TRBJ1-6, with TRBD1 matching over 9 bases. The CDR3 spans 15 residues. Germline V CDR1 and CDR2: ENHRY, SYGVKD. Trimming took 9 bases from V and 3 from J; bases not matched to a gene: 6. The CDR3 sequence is CAISRGQGYNSPLHF. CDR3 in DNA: TGTGCCATTAGTAGGGGACAGGGCTATAATTCACCCCTCCACTTT.

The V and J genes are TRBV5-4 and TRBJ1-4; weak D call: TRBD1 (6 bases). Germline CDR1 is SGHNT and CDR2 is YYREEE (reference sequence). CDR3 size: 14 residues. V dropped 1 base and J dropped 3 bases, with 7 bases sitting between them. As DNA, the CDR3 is TGTGCCAGCAGCTTGTCAGGGGCTAATGAAAAACTGTTTTTT. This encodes CASSLSGANEKLFF.

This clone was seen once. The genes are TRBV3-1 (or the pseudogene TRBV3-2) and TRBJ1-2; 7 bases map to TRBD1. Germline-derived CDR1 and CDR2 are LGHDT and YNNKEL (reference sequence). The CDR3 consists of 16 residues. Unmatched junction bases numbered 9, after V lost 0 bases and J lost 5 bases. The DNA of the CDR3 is TGTGCCAGCAGCCAAGATCGGAGGGGGCCGCGGTATGGCTACACCTTC. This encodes CASSQDRRGPRYGYTF.